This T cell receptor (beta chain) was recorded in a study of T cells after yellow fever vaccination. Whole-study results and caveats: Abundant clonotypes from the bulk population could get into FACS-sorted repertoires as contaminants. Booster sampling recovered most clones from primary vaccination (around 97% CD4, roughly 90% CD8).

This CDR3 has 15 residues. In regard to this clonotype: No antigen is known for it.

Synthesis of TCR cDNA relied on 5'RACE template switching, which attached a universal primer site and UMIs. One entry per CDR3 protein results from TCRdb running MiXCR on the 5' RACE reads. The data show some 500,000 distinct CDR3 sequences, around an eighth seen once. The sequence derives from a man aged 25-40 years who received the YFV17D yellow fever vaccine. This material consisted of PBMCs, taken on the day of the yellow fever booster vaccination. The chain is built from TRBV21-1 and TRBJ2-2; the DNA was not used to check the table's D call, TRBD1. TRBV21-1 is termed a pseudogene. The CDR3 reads CASSKVGVNTGELFF. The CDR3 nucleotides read TGTGCCAGCAGCAAAGTGGGGGTTAACACCGGGGAGCTGTTTTTT.